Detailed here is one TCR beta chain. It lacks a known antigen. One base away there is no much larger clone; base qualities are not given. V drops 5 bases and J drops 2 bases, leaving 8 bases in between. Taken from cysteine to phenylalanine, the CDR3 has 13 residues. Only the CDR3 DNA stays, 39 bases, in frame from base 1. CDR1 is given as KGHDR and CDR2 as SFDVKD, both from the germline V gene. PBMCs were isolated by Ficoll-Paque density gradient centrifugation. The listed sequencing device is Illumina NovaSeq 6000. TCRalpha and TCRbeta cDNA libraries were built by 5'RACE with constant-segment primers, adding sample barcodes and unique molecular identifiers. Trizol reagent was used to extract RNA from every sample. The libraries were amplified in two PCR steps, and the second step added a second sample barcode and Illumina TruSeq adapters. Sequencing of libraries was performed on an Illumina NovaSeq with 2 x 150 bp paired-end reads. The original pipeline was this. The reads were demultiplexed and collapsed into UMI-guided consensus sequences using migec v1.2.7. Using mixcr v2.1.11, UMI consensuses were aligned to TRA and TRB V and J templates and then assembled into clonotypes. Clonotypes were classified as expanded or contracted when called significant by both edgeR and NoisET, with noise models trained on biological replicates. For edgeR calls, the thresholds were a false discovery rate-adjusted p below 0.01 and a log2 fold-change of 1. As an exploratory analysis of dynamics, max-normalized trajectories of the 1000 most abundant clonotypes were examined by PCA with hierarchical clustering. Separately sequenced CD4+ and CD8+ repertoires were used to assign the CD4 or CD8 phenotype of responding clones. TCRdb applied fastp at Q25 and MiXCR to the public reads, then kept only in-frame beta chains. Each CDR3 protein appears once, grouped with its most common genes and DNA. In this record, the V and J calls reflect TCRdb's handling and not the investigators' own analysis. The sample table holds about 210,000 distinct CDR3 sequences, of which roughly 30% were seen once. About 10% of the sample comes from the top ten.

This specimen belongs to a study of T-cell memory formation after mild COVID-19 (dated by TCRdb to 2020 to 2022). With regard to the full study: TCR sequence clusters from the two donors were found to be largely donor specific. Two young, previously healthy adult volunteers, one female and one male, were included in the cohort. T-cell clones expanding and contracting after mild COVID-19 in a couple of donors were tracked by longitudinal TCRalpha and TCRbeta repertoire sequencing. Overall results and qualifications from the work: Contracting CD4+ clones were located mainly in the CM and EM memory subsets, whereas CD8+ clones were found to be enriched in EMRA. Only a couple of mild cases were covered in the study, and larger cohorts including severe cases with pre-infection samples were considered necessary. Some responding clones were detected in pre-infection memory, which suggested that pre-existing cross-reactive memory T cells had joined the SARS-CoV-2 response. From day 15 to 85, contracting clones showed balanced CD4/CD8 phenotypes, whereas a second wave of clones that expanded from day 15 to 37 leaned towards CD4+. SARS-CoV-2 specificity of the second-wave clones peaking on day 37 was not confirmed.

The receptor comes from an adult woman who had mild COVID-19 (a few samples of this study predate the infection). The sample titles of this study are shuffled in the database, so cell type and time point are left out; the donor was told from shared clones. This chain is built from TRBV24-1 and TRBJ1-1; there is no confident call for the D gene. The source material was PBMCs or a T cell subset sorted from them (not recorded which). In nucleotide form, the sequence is TGTGCCACCAGTGCCGGAAAAAACACTGAAGCTTTCTTT. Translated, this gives CATSAGKNTEAFF.